A selection of T cell receptor beta chains follows, all from one sample in a study of cytomegalovirus exposure and HLA in healthy donors. Measured with immunoSEQ multiplex PCR; TCRdb has only the in-frame clones, and not every one. The sample has about 200,000 clones, roughly 78% seen once. The material sequenced was PBMCs. The source of these receptors is a woman in her twenties or thirties in good health and CMV-seropositive. Each CDR3 is given with its conserved first and last residue. The D gene is left open where the match is weak. Size values are once, few and many counts, or a class for expanded clones, and some rows have none.

>NA|NA|TRBJ1-5|TRBV19
TGTGCCAGTAGTATGGGACATCTCAATCAGCCCCAGCATTTT
CASSMGHLNQPQHF
>few|TRBD2|TRBJ2-1|TRBV30
TGTGCCTGGAGTGCCGGGACTAGCGGGAGGATTGATGAGCAGTTCTTC
CAWSAGTSGRIDEQFF
>once|TRBD1|TRBJ2-2|TRBV2
TGTGCCAGCAGTGGCGGGACAGGGCGCGGCGGGGAGCTGTTTTTT
CASSGGTGRGGELFF
>NA|NA|TRBJ2-5|TRBV7-9
TGTGCCAGCAGCTTACCCCGTGGCCCGGGTTCAGAGACCCAGTACTTC
CASSLPRGPGSETQYF
>NA|TRBD1|TRBJ1-6|TRBV5-8
TGTGCCAGCAGTCATGGACAGGGAGGTTCACCCCTCCACTTT
CASSHGQGGSPLHF
>NA|NA|TRBJ1-5|TRBV19
TGTGCCAGTAGGTCCTTGAGCAATCAGCCCCAGCATTTT
CASRSLSNQPQHF
>NA|NA|TRBJ1-5|TRBV6-6
TGTGCCAGCAGTTGGACAGAGAATCAGCCCCAGCATTTT
CASSWTENQPQHF
>NA|TRBD1|TRBJ2-5|TRBV7-9
TGTGCCAGCATCCCTGGGACAGGGAAAGAGACCCAGTACTTC
CASIPGTGKETQYF
>NA|NA|TRBJ1-2|TRBV27
TGTGCCAGCACTTCTCACAGGGATGATGGCTACACCTTC
CASTSHRDDGYTF
>NA|NA|TRBJ2-3|TRBV4-2
TGTGCCAGCAGCCCCCGGGGGGGACAGCAAGCAGATACGCAGTATTTT
CASSPRGGQQADTQYF
>NA|NA|TRBJ2-5|TRBV25-1
TGTGCCAGCAGCTACGAGACCCAGTACTTC
CASSYETQYF
>NA|TRBD1|TRBJ2-4|TRBV28
TGTGCCAGCAGCCCAGGGGGAGAGGGAGCCAAAAACATTCAGTACTTC
CASSPGGEGAKNIQYF
>NA|NA|TRBJ2-1|TRBV6-5
TGTGCCAGCAGTGGTTCAGGGAACAGGGTCCATGAGCAGTTCTTC
CASSGSGNRVHEQFF
>NA|NA|TRBJ2-7|TRBV2
TGTGCCAGCAGTGGGCGACAGACCTACGAGCAGTACTTC
CASSGRQTYEQYF
>NA|NA|TRBJ1-2|TRBV25-1
TGTGCCAGCAGCCCCGTAGGGGGATCAAGTGGCTACACCTTC
CASSPVGGSSGYTF
>NA|NA|TRBJ2-7|TRBV11-2
TGTGCCAGCAGCTTAGCCCAGACTTTCTACGAGCAGTACTTC
CASSLAQTFYEQYF
>NA|NA|TRBJ2-1|TRBV6-4
TGTGCCAGCAGACAGGAAAGCTCCTACAATGAGCAGTTCTTC
CASRQESSYNEQFF
>few|NA|TRBJ1-5|TRBV7-8
TGTGCCAGCAGCTTAGTACCCGACAGGCAAATTAGCAATCAGCCCCAGCATTTT
CASSLVPDRQISNQPQHF
>NA|NA|TRBJ1-1|TRBV7-9
TGTGCCAGCAGCCCACAGTTGCGAGGGATGAACACTGAAGCTTTCTTT
CASSPQLRGMNTEAFF
>NA|TRBD2|TRBJ2-1|TRBV7-2
TGTGCCAGCAGCCAAGCGGGAATCCCCTACAATGAGCAGTTCTTC
CASSQAGIPYNEQFF
>NA|TRBD1|TRBJ2-7|TRBV6-5
TGTGCCAGCAGTCCCCAGGGGGCCCACGAGCAGTACTTC
CASSPQGAHEQYF
>NA|NA|TRBJ2-3|TRBV7-2
TGTGCCAGCAGCTTAGTATCGGCGGGATGGGGCACAGATACGCAGTATTTT
CASSLVSAGWGTDTQYF
>NA|NA|TRBJ1-2|TRBV11-3
TGTGCCAGCAGCCAACTGGCGGCATTTTCCTATGGCTACACCTTC
CASSQLAAFSYGYTF
>NA|TRBD2|TRBJ2-7|TRBV5-8
TGTGCCAGCAGCTTGGCCCCTGGGCGGACGGGGCTAGCGGGAGGCGAGCAGTACTTC
CASSLAPGRTGLAGGEQYF
>NA|NA|TRBJ2-1|TRBV10-2
TGCGCCAGCAGGTTTCAGCTAGCTTCCTACAATGAGCAGTTCTTC
CASRFQLASYNEQFF
>NA|NA|TRBJ1-1|TRBV18
TGTGCCAGCTCACCAGACAGATCGAACACTGAAGCTTTCTTT
CASSPDRSNTEAFF
>once|NA|TRBJ1-4|TRBV30
TGTGCCTGGAGTCAGGGGCTTAATGAAAAACTGTTTTTT
CAWSQGLNEKLFF
>once|TRBD1|TRBJ1-5|TRBV18
TGTGCCAGCTCACGGGACAGGGTCAATCAGCCCCAGCATTTT
CASSRDRVNQPQHF
>NA|TRBD2|TRBJ2-3|TRBV9
TGTGCCAGCAGCGGACGTAGCGGGAGTCCTTCAGATACGCAGTATTTT
CASSGRSGSPSDTQYF
>NA|TRBD2|TRBJ2-6|TRBV9
TGTGCCAGCAGCGTAGATAGGCGGGGGAGGGCCCCTGGGGCCAACGTCCTGACTTTC
CASSVDRRGRAPGANVLTF
>NA|TRBD1|TRBJ1-2|TRBV6-5
TGTGCCAGCAGTCGGGGACAGGGGGTCCTCTATGGCTACACCTTC
CASSRGQGVLYGYTF
>NA|NA|TRBJ2-5|TRBV4-3
TGCGCCAGCAGCCAAGATTGGGGGAGGGGGTCCGAGACCCAGTACTTC
CASSQDWGRGSETQYF
>NA|NA|TRBJ2-3|TRBV9
TGTGCCAGCAGCGTAGTTGCGGCCCGGGGAGATACGCAGTATTTT
CASSVVAARGDTQYF
>NA|NA|TRBJ1-2|TRBV5-8
TGTGCCAGCGGATTATTCCTTGGGGGGGCCAGGGCTAACTATGGCTACACCTTC
CASGLFLGGARANYGYTF
>NA|TRBD2|TRBJ2-7|TRBV6-5
TGTGCCAGCAGTTACCAGACAGCGGGATACCCCGCCGAGCAGTACTTC
CASSYQTAGYPAEQYF
>NA|NA|TRBJ2-1|TRBV29-1
TGCAGCGTGGATAGACACTTAAGTGGATCCTACAATGAGCAGTTCTTC
CSVDRHLSGSYNEQFF
>NA|NA|TRBJ1-4|TRBV15
TGTGCCACCAGCAGAGATACGACAGAGACTAATGAAAAACTGTTTTTT
CATSRDTTETNEKLFF
>NA|NA|TRBJ1-1|TRBV19
TGTGCCAGCCACCCGGACGGGAGCATGAACACTGAAGCTTTCTTT
CASHPDGSMNTEAFF
>NA|NA|TRBJ1-1|TRBV4-1
TGCGCCAGCAGCCGAGACAGGTCAGCCCTATACGCTTTCTTT
CASSRDRSALYAFF
>NA|TRBD2|TRBJ2-1|TRBV14
TGTGCCAGCAGGGCCGGGACTAGCGGGAAGGTAGATAGGAATGAGCAGTTCTTC
CASRAGTSGKVDRNEQFF
>NA|TRBD1|TRBJ2-6|TRBV6-5
TGTGCCAGCAGTTGGGTACAGGGGGCTGGGGCCAACGTCCTGACTTTC
CASSWVQGAGANVLTF
>few|TRBD2|TRBJ2-5|TRBV5-4
TGTGCCAGCAGACTTACTAGCGGGGGAAGCGAGACCCAGTACTTC
CASRLTSGGSETQYF